What follows are 25 T cell receptor beta chains derived from one specimen sequenced in a study of cytomegalovirus exposure and HLA in healthy donors. PCR primers comprised 60 Vbeta and 13 Jbeta primers. Clones were sequenced by immunoSEQ multiplex PCR, and TCRdb holds only the in-frame ones, with some missing. Of over 150,000 clones listed, around 75% are singletons. Specimen: PBMCs. The receptors shown here come from a male donor in good health and CMV-seronegative.

The genes are TRBV5-1 and TRBJ1-3; D might be TRBD1 (5 bases). Germline CDR1 and CDR2: SGHRS and YFSETQ. V dropped 2 bases and J dropped 4 bases, with 13 bases sitting between them. This CDR3 comprises 15 residues. The CDR3 coding sequence is TGCGCCAGCAGCTTTTATCCAGGGATCGGAAACACCATATATTTT. Translation gives CASSFYPGIGNTIYF. The full variable domain, completed using reference TRBV5-1 and TRBJ1-3, is KAGVTQTPRYLIKTRGQQVTLSCSPISGHRSVSWYQQTPGQGLQFLFEYFSETQRNKGNFPGRFSGRQFSNSRSEMNVSTLELGDSALYLCASSFYPGIGNTIYFGEGSWLTVV.

The count of this clone is one. The rearrangement uses TRBV28 and TRBJ2-3, with D tentatively TRBD1 (6 bases). The germline CDR1 and CDR2 sequences are MDHEN and SYDVKM. The CDR3 totals 14 residues. V lost 7 bases, J lost 3 bases, and 14 bases lay in between. The CDR3 protein is CASTLGQGTDTQYF. The CDR3 DNA sequence: TGTGCCAGCACCTTGGGGCAGGGGACAGATACGCAGTATTTT.

The J gene is TRBJ1-4, the V gene TRBV19, with 7 bases lining up with TRBD1. The CDR3 sequence is 14 residues long. CDR1 is LNHDA, CDR2 SQIVND, per germline (reference sequence). V trimming: 1 base; J trimming: 12 bases; junction bases outside the gene matches: 8. The CDR3 DNA reads TGTGCCAGTAGTATAGCCCTGGACAGGCACGAACTGTTTTTT. Translated: CASSIALDRHELFF.

This clone was detected only a few times. The chain recombines TRBV4-1 with TRBJ2-2, with TRBD2 matching 8 bases. Germline trimming cut 4 bases from V and 1 base from J; bases unmatched to any gene: 8. The germline V gene has CDR1 MGHRA and CDR2 YSYEKL. The CDR3 is made up of 17 amino acids. CDR3 loop: CASSPLTSGKNTGELFF. In DNA, the CDR3 is TGCGCCAGCAGCCCCCTCACTAGCGGAAAGAACACCGGGGAGCTGTTTTTT.

This clone was observed a handful of times. The chain links TRBV4-1 to TRBJ2-1, with 8 bases fitting TRBD1. The CDR3 is 16 residues long. V lost 0 bases to trimming and J lost 5 bases; unmatched junction nucleotides: 6. Germline CDR1 MGHRA, CDR2 YSYEKL. CDR3 protein: CASSQEATGADNEQFF. CDR3 in DNA: TGCGCCAGCAGCCAAGAGGCGACAGGGGCGGACAATGAGCAGTTCTTC.

V is TRBV9 and J is TRBJ1-3; 8 positions match TRBD1. The CDR3 runs 16 residues. With 3 bases clipped from V and 8 bases from J, the junction kept 13 bases outside the gene matches. CDR1 and CDR2 (germline): SGDLS, YYNGEE. In nucleotides, the CDR3 is TGTGCCAGCAGCGAAGGACAGGGATCTTACGGTTACACCATATATTTT. It yields the protein CASSEGQGSYGYTIYF.

This clone was observed a handful of times. V gene TRBV11-3 combines with J gene TRBJ2-3, with 8 positions matching TRBD1. V gave up 2 bases and J gave up 5 bases; unmatched junction bases: 6. The CDR3 sequence is 15 residues long. Germline V CDR1 and CDR2: SGHNT, YENEEA. CDR3 amino acids: CASSLQGAPGDTQYF. As DNA, the CDR3 is TGTGCCAGCAGCTTACAGGGGGCCCCAGGAGATACGCAGTATTTT.

This clone was observed once. The chain combines TRBV19 with TRBJ2-3; no definite D call. V lost 1 base and J lost 2, with 19 bases in between. The CDR3 has 18 amino acids. Germline loops: CDR1 LNHDA, CDR2 SQIVND (reference sequence). The CDR3 loop is CASSIVRGHLANTDTQYF. The CDR3 DNA follows: TGTGCCAGTAGTATAGTTCGCGGCCATCTGGCGAACACAGATACGCAGTATTTT.

The rearrangement links TRBV4-3 to TRBJ2-1, with 10 bases aligning to TRBD2. The CDR3 length is 20 residues. Germline V gene lookup returns CDR1 LGHNA and CDR2 YSLEER. The V segment lost 0 bases and the J segment 5 bases; nucleotides outside the gene matches: 16. The CDR3 protein is CASSQDQQGRSGRVNNEQFF. The CDR3, as DNA: TGCGCCAGCAGCCAAGACCAACAGGGTAGAAGCGGGAGGGTTAACAATGAGCAGTTCTTC.

V and J are TRBV6-6 and TRBJ1-3, with D perhaps matching TRBD1 (5 bases). CDR3 length: 14 amino acids. Trimming stripped 6 bases from V and 7 bases from J, with 16 bases between. Looked up from germline, CDR1 is MNHNY and CDR2 is SVGAGI (reference sequence). In DNA form, the CDR3 reads TGTGCCAGCAGAGAAGTACAGGAGACGAACACCATATATTTT. Translated: CASREVQETNTIYF.

The chain uses TRBV9 and TRBJ1-2; maybe TRBD1 (6 bases). The V end was cut by 1 base, the J end by 8 bases, with 24 bases between. The CDR3 covers 17 residues. CDR1 SGDLS and CDR2 YYNGEE come from the germline V gene. CDR3 loop: CASSVQARPGQGHGYTF. The CDR3 nucleotides are TGTGCCAGCAGCGTACAAGCCCGACCGGGCCAGGGGCACGGCTACACCTTC.

The chain carries TRBV6-5 and TRBJ1-2; possible D gene TRBD1, 5 bases. This CDR3 is 14 amino acids long. V lost 4 bases to trimming and J lost 4 bases, with 13 bases between them. From germline, CDR1 is MNHEY and CDR2 SVGAGI. CDR3 sequence (DNA): TGTGCCAGCAGTTCGAGACAGCCTGTCTATGGCTACACCTTC. Its protein product is CASSSRQPVYGYTF.

The table lists this clone with a count of one. The chain carries TRBV30 and TRBJ1-6; TRBD1 might be the D (6 bases). Trimming stripped 0 bases from V and 8 bases from J, with 14 bases between. This CDR3 has 15 amino acids. Looked up from germline, CDR1 is GTSNPN and CDR2 is SVGIG (reference sequence). CDR3 loop: CAWSVTSTGDSPLHF. DNA for the CDR3: TGTGCCTGGAGTGTTACGTCGACAGGCGATTCACCCCTCCACTTT.

The chain carries TRBV5-5 and TRBJ1-2; no clear D. Germline CDR1 SGHKS, CDR2 YYEKEE (reference sequence). This CDR3 spans 13 amino acids. V shed 0 bases and J shed 4 bases, with 7 bases lying between them. CDR3 protein: CASSLESGYGYTF. CDR3 DNA: TGTGCCAGCAGCTTGGAGTCCGGCTATGGCTACACCTTC.

This chain connects TRBV30 to TRBJ2-2; maybe TRBD1 (5 bases). Trimming stripped 4 bases from V and 1 base from J, with 16 bases between. The CDR3 runs to 16 residues. The germline gives CDR1 GTSNPN, CDR2 SVGIG (reference sequence). The CDR3 bases are TGTGCCTGGACCATGGGGCCAGGGTTGAACACCGGGGAGCTGTTTTTT. Translating gives CAWTMGPGLNTGELFF.

The chain is built from TRBV6-5 and TRBJ2-1; D is undetermined. Trimming shortened V by 2 bases and J by 4 bases, and 6 bases separated the two germline ends. Per the germline V gene, CDR1 is MNHEY and CDR2 is SVGAGI. The CDR3 sequence is 13 residues long. DNA for the CDR3: TGTGCCAGCAGTTACGGGCGTTACAATGAGCAGTTCTTC. This codes for CASSYGRYNEQFF.

The chain recombines TRBV6-5 with TRBJ2-5; 7 bases are a match to TRBD2. Germline values: CDR1 MNHEY, CDR2 SVGAGI. With 4 bases clipped from V and 4 bases from J, the junction kept 6 bases outside the gene matches. The CDR3 covers 14 residues. For the CDR3, the DNA is TGTGCCAGCAGTTCCCGGGGGGTGGCAGAGACCCAGTACTTC. It is translated as CASSSRGVAETQYF.

V is TRBV19 and J is TRBJ2-1; 9 bases match TRBD2. V shed 5 bases and J 3 bases; nucleotides not matched to a gene: 5. The CDR3 extends over 15 amino acids. The germline V gene has CDR1 LNHDA and CDR2 SQIVND (reference sequence). This chain's CDR3 is CASSLTAGGYNEQFF. In DNA, the CDR3 is TGTGCCAGTAGTCTCACAGCGGGAGGCTACAATGAGCAGTTCTTC.

The chain has TRBV29-1 and TRBJ2-1; 9 bases are a match to TRBD2. Germline CDR1 SQVTM, CDR2 ANQGSEA. V was clipped by 5 bases and J by 7 bases; unmatched bases: 6. CDR3 length equals 13 residues. CDR3 sequence: CSVTTSGENEQFF. In DNA form, the CDR3 reads TGCAGCGTTACGACTAGCGGTGAGAATGAGCAGTTCTTC.

The CDR3 sequence is CAYGGQGSYGYTF. CDR3 in DNA: TGTGCCTATGGGGGACAGGGGAGCTATGGCTACACCTTC. The chain carries TRBV10-3 and TRBJ1-2, with 10 bases fitting TRBD1. Per germline, CDR1 ENHRY and CDR2 SYGVKD. The ends lost 11 bases at V and 4 bases at J; junction bases unmatched: 7. This CDR3 region has 13 residues.

The chain couples TRBV7-9 to TRBJ1-3; tentatively, D is TRBD1 (6 bases). In germline, CDR1 is SEHNR, CDR2 FQNEAQ (reference sequence). The CDR3 length is 15 residues. V was clipped by 5 bases and J by 0 bases, with 11 bases between them. The CDR3 sequence: CASSPRGASGNTIYF. CDR3 in DNA: TGTGCCAGCAGCCCGCGGGGGGCCTCTGGAAACACCATATATTTT.

This sequence joins TRBV19 and TRBJ2-3, with D maybe TRBD1 (6 bases). CDR3 length: 14 amino acids. The V and J ends lost 7 bases and 2 bases respectively, with 13 bases between them. CDR1 is LNHDA, CDR2 SQIVND, per germline (reference sequence). As DNA, the CDR3 is TGTGCCAGTACCCGAGGGGGATCCACAGATACGCAGTATTTT. Translated: CASTRGGSTDTQYF.

This chain links TRBV6-5 with TRBJ1-5, with no clear D. The ends were cut back, 5 bases at V and 7 bases at J, with 12 bases in the middle. This CDR3 region has 13 residues. The germline gives CDR1 MNHEY, CDR2 SVGAGI. CDR3 sequence: CASSTRVAQPQHF. CDR3 nucleotides: TGTGCCAGCAGTACTAGGGTGGCCCAGCCCCAGCATTTT.

This clone was detected only once. CDR3 bases: TGTGCCAGCAGTTTATGGTCCGCCGGGGAGCAGTACTTC. Residues: CASSLWSAGEQYF. V is TRBV28 and J is TRBJ2-7; D not resolved. The CDR3 runs to 13 residues. CDR1 is MDHEN and CDR2 is SYDVKM in the germline V gene. V lost 0 bases to trimming and J lost 7 bases, with 10 bases between them.

The genes are TRBV29-1 and TRBJ1-2, with D perhaps matching TRBD1 (6 bases). V dropped 0 bases and J dropped 4 bases, with 12 bases sitting between them. Germline V lookup: CDR1 SQVTM, CDR2 ANQGSEA. This CDR3 is 14 amino acids long. The CDR3, as DNA: TGCAGCGTTGAAGACCAGGGGCTCCGCTATGGCTACACCTTC. Encoded protein: CSVEDQGLRYGYTF.